This TCR beta chain originates from a study of OX40 agonist ivuxolimab in advanced cancers. Study in general: Dose-escalation patients suffered from hepatocellular carcinoma, melanoma, renal cell or head and neck cancer. Study conclusions and caveats: No antigen was identified for the clonally expanded peripheral T cells. The average count of expanded clones was higher among CD8+ T cells than among CD4+.

In the case of this clone: Its specificity is unknown.

The assay was immunoSEQ multiplex PCR, and TCRdb's table has in-frame clones only and misses some. This table holds about 95,000 clones, approximately 92% found once. The CDR3 has 14 residues. Germline CDR1 reads LGHNT; CDR2 reads FRNRAP. Trimming took off 0 bases at V and 8 bases at J, with 13 bases between the two ends. V is TRBV12-5 and J is TRBJ1-2; D might be TRBD1 (5 bases). This sequence originates from an adult with an advanced solid tumor such as melanoma, head and neck, liver or kidney cancer. Sample: CD4+ or CD8+ T cells sorted from blood, taken in a trial of the OX40 agonist ivuxolimab. In DNA, the CDR3 is TGTGCTAGTGGTTTGGTTCCGGGGGAAAGCGGCTACACCTTC. Translated, it gives CASGLVPGESGYTF.